The 8 T cell receptor beta chains reported below all come from one sample, sequenced in a study of shared clonotypes between healthy human individuals. Profiling relied on immunoSEQ multiplex PCR, and the TCRdb table lists in-frame clones only, not all of them. The table includes roughly 2 million clones, approximately 94% detected once. The specimen was naive CD4+ T cells sorted from blood. Subset here: CD45RA+ positively selected. The receptors were sampled from a man in his late teens or twenties in good health.

The chain combines TRBV11-2 with TRBJ1-6, with a weak D call TRBD1 (5 bases). This CDR3 has 14 residues. The V and J ends lost 0 bases and 14 bases respectively, with 14 bases between them. Germline loops: CDR1 SGHAT, CDR2 FQNNGV. The CDR3 loop is CASSLEGGGPSLHF. CDR3 nucleotide sequence: TGTGCCAGCAGCTTAGAGGGGGGTGGCCCTTCCCTCCACTTT.

The V gene is TRBV27, the J gene TRBJ2-2; D is perhaps TRBD2 (5 bases). Trimming pared 8 bases from V and 8 bases from J, leaving 18 bases between. The CDR3 is 14 residues long. Germline V CDR1 and CDR2: MNHEY, SMNVEV (reference sequence). The CDR3 region is CASCNPLARGELFF. CDR3 nucleotide sequence: TGTGCCAGCTGTAACCCGTTAGCGCGAGGGGAGCTGTTTTTT.

J is TRBJ1-2 and V is TRBV11-2; maybe TRBD1 (5 bases). The CDR3 covers 13 residues. CDR1 and CDR2 (germline): SGHAT, FQNNGV. V lost 2 bases, J lost 6 bases, and 10 bases lay in between. The CDR3 region is CASSLNLGDGYTF. DNA for the CDR3: TGTGCCAGCAGCTTAAACCTAGGGGATGGCTACACCTTC.

The count of this clone is one. The chain couples TRBV18 to TRBJ1-2, with D possibly TRBD1 on 5 matching bases. The germline V and J ends were trimmed by 3 bases and 6 bases, with 11 bases remaining between them. CDR1 is KGHSH and CDR2 is LQKENI in the germline V gene. CDR3 length: 13 amino acids. The CDR3 sequence is CASSPEIRDGYTF. CDR3 sequence (DNA): TGTGCCAGCTCACCCGAGATCAGGGATGGCTACACCTTC.

The chain is built from TRBV28 and TRBJ1-2, with 7 bases lining up with TRBD1. Germline CDR1 and CDR2: MDHEN and SYDVKM. Trimming took 7 bases from V and 4 from J; bases not matched to a gene: 12. The CDR3 covers 15 residues. The DNA of the CDR3 is TGTGCCAGCAAAGCCCGGGACAGCCAGGTCTATGGCTACACCTTC. It is translated as CASKARDSQVYGYTF.

The chain uses TRBV5-6 and TRBJ1-2; perhaps TRBD1 as D (6 bases). Germline CDR1 is SGHDT and CDR2 is YYEEEE. V lost 4 bases to trimming and J lost 8 bases, with 12 bases between them. This CDR3 comprises 12 residues. The CDR3 DNA reads TGTGCCAGCAGCGGGGGCATCTGGGGCTACACCTTC. This translates into CASSGGIWGYTF.

The V gene is TRBV6-5, the J gene TRBJ2-5, with TRBD1 identical over 7 bases. The CDR3 sequence is 15 residues long. V trimming: 2 bases; J trimming: 4 bases; junction bases outside the gene matches: 7. The V gene's germline CDR1 is MNHEY and CDR2 SVGAGI. This chain's CDR3 is CASSYGDRVAETQYF. CDR3 nucleotide sequence: TGTGCCAGCAGTTACGGAGACAGGGTTGCAGAGACCCAGTACTTC.

This clone is a singleton in its sample. J is TRBJ2-2 and V is TRBV27; D perhaps matches TRBD1 (5 bases). The CDR3 runs 14 residues. V was cut by 0 bases and J by 6 bases, with 8 bases left in between. CDR1 and CDR2 (germline): MNHEY, SMNVEV (reference sequence). The CDR3 DNA is TGTGCCAGCAGTTTATCCAGGGTATCCGGGGAGCTGTTTTTT. Protein product: CASSLSRVSGELFF.